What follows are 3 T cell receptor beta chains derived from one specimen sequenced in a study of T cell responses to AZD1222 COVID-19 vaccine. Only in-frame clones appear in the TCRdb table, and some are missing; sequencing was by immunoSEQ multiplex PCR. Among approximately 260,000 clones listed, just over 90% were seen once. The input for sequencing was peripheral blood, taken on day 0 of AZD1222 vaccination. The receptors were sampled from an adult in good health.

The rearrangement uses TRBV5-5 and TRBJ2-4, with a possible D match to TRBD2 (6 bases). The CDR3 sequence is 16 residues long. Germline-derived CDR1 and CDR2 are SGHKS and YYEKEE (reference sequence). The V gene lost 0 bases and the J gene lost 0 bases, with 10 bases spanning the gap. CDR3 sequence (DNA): TGTGCCAGCAGCTTGGTCGGGGGTTTAGCCAAAAACATTCAGTACTTC. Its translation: CASSLVGGLAKNIQYF.

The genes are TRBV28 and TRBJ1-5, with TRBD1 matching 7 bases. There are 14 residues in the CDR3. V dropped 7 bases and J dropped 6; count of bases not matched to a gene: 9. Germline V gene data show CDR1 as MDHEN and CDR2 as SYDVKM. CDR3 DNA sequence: TGTGCCAGCACCAAGACAGGGTTGGGTCAGCCCCAGCATTTT. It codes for CASTKTGLGQPQHF.

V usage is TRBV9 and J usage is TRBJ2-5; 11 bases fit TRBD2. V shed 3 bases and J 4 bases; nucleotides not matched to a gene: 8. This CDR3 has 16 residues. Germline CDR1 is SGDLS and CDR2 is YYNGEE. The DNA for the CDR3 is TGTGCCAGCAGCGGGGAGACTAGCGGGGCGGGAGAGACCCAGTACTTC. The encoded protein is CASSGETSGAGETQYF.